This T cell receptor beta chain is from a study of Ad26.COV2.S vaccination and SARS-CoV-2 variants (dated by TCRdb to 2020 to 2023). Context from the whole study: Donors in the vaccine arm were drawn from COV1001, a multicentre, randomized, double-blind, placebo-controlled phase I-IIa trial testing Ad26.COV2.S in healthy adults. Dosing of Ad26.COV2.S was intramuscular, at either 5x10^10 or 1x10^11 viral particles, delivered as one shot or as two shots spaced 56 days apart. TCRbeta repertoire sequencing served as the tool for gauging how specific and how broad the SARS-CoV-2-reactive T cell receptors were following Ad26.COV2.S vaccination. A total of 32 samples were included in the TCR-sequenced set, comprising approximately 20 Ad26.COV2.S vaccine recipients, 5 placebo recipients and 8 SARS-CoV-2 convalescent individuals. Trial participants were randomized into five groups of five: low-dose or high-dose Ad26.COV2.S given once or twice, or placebo on both occasions. Investigators did not know the trial group allocation while performing experiments and assessing outcomes.

TCRbeta CDR3 regions were sequenced with the immunoSEQ Assay. After extraction, genomic DNA underwent amplification by bias-controlled multiplex PCR, followed by high-throughput sequencing. On the authors' methods: To quantify the absolute abundance of each unique TCRbeta CDR3 region, sequences were collapsed and filtered. Usable DNA was measured by amplifying reference genes present in all nucleated cells, and TCRbeta template counts were normalized to that usable DNA to estimate T cell fraction. Repertoire TCRs were annotated as SARS-CoV-2-specific when V gene, CDR3 amino acid sequence and J gene were exactly matched to a known reactive TCR set. The reference SARS-CoV-2 TCR set was derived from MIRA and filtered for enrichment in COVID-19-positive ImmuneCODE repertoires, a step that removed public or cross-reactive TCRs. Using the MIRA antigens, annotated TCRs were further analysed by specific ORF or by position within an ORF. Depth was the summed frequency of annotated unique rearrangements, while breadth was defined as annotated unique rearrangements over total unique productive rearrangements. Group comparisons of TCR breadth used two-sided Wilcoxon rank-sum tests. TCRdb stores this immuneACCESS table with in-frame sequences only. Part of the clones is absent; in the studies checked, under half of the shortfall reflects unresolved V genes, and no reason is known for the rest. The D gene and trimming were derived from the DNA, and the V and J assignments and clone size from that table. The sample includes about 350,000 clones, with roughly 90% observed a single time. Of the sample, roughly 10% is held by the ten largest clones.

Read against the paper, the sample's treatment or condition label means: roughly 19 received Ad26.COV2.S at low or high dose, single or two shots; about five received placebo; per-sample allocation not given. For vaccine and placebo recipients, repertoires were sequenced using samples collected on day 63 after the first injection. Between 29 July and 7 August 2020, Cohort 1b enrolled approximately 26 adults aged 18-55 years at one site in Boston, USA. Ad26.COV2.S was a replication-incompetent adenovirus type 26 vector that expressed a prefusion-stabilized SARS-CoV-2 spike protein derived from the original Wuhan strain. Overall study outcomes, separate from this receptor: Higher spike-specific TCR breadth was observed in Ad26.COV2.S recipients than in placebo recipients (P = 0.0014). The study was not powered for comparison of responses between vaccine doses or regimens. Substantial breadth of spike-specific CD8+ and CD4+ T cell responses was reported after vaccination. According to the authors, total T cell responses may have been underestimated by the TCR breadth and depth analyses. Non-spike TCR breadth was comparable between vaccine and placebo recipients, consistent with the vaccine containing only spike.

This clone was seen once. The antigen it binds to is not known. The record has no base qualities; no much larger clone is one base away. Here the sequenced sample was peripheral blood, taken in a trial of Ad26.COV2.S vaccine versus placebo. This TCR was sampled from a person aged 18 to 59 who received the Ad26.COV2.S COVID-19 vaccine or a placebo.

The CDR3 here reads CASSNRDSRGNSPLHF. In nucleotide form, the sequence is TGTGCCAGCAGCAACCGGGACAGTCGGGGTAATTCACCCCTCCACTTT. Rearrangement joined TRBV7-2 to TRBJ1-6, and 7 bases in between align with TRBD1. CDR1 and CDR2 were assigned from the germline V gene as SGHTA and FQGNSA. The junction shows trimming of 5 bases on V and 6 bases on J, and the gene matches do not reach 10 bases of it. Spanning cysteine to phenylalanine, the CDR3 consists of 16 amino acids. Just CDR3 DNA is preserved here, 48 bases in frame from base 1.